The rows below give T cell receptor beta chains drawn from one sample of a study of blood T cell repertoires in COVID-19. The protocol was immunoSEQ multiplex PCR, while the TCRdb copy is restricted to in-frame clones and leaves out a portion. The sample carries 87,000 or so clones, about 80% recorded once. Sequencing was done on a sample of peripheral blood. These receptor sequences come from a woman aged 70-85 years with acute or convalescent COVID-19. The conserved cysteine and the conserved F or W are not part of the CDR3 here. Size is omitted from some rows. Given values are once, few, many or a class for expanded clones.

cdr3_aa: ATSPGFSAGELF; clone_size: NA; v_call: TRBV15; j_call: TRBJ2-2
cdr3_aa: ASSFFNYGYT; clone_size: NA; v_call: TRBV12-3/TRBV12-4; j_call: TRBJ1-2
cdr3_aa: ASSFQGSGANVLT; clone_size: NA; v_call: TRBV7-3; j_call: TRBJ2-6
cdr3_aa: ASSYPEGYGYT; clone_size: NA; v_call: TRBV6-6; j_call: TRBJ1-2
cdr3_aa: AWTSGGYYNEQF; clone_size: NA; v_call: TRBV30; j_call: TRBJ2-1
cdr3_aa: ASQKGADEKLF; clone_size: NA; v_call: TRBV6-5; j_call: TRBJ1-4
cdr3_aa: ASSDPGQGNHEQY; clone_size: NA; v_call: TRBV2; j_call: TRBJ2-7
cdr3_aa: AIGDRTGSTGELF; clone_size: once; v_call: TRBV10-3; j_call: TRBJ2-2
cdr3_aa: ASSELGDNTEAF; clone_size: few; v_call: TRBV6-1; j_call: TRBJ1-1
cdr3_aa: ACWAQGGHSGNTIY; clone_size: NA; v_call: TRBV28; j_call: TRBJ1-3
cdr3_aa: ASSQVPGGAYEQY; clone_size: NA; v_call: TRBV16; j_call: TRBJ2-7
cdr3_aa: ASSLRPGTGALNEKLF; clone_size: NA; v_call: TRBV7-9; j_call: TRBJ1-4
cdr3_aa: ASNGQGDSPLH; clone_size: NA; v_call: TRBV2; j_call: TRBJ1-6
cdr3_aa: ASSEQGDSNQPQH; clone_size: NA; v_call: TRBV2; j_call: TRBJ1-5